These T cell receptor beta chains were read from a single sample in a study of T cells in Graves' hyperthyroidism and ophthalmopathy. Using its own MiXCR run on the multiplex PCR reads, TCRdb lists one record per CDR3 protein. Among about 560,000 distinct CDR3 sequences listed, 16% were seen once. What was sequenced was blood. These receptors were obtained from a woman younger than 30 with Graves' hyperthyroidism. The CDR3 runs from the conserved cysteine through the conserved F or W. The D gene is left open where the match is weak. The size of a clone is reported for some rows only, either as once, few or many, or as a class for expanded clones.

D	V	size	length	J	CDR3	DNA
-	TRBV20-1	many	13	TRBJ2-1	CSARGTTYNEQFF	TGCAGTGCTAGGGGGACCACCTACAATGAGCAGTTCTTC
-	TRBV5-1	-	13	TRBJ2-1	CASSFYSYNEQFF	TGCGCCAGCAGCTTCTACAGCTACAATGAGCAGTTCTTC
TRBD2	TRBV13	many	15	TRBJ2-1	CASSTTSGGNNEQFF	TGTGCCAGCAGCACCACTAGCGGCGGGAACAATGAGCAGTTCTTC
-	TRBV6-5	few	14	TRBJ2-2	CASSYRGNTGELFF	TGTGCCAGCAGTTATCGCGGTAACACCGGGGAGCTGTTTTTT
TRBD1	TRBV25-1	-	12	TRBJ2-7	CASSGDRGKQYF	TGTGCCAGCAGCGGGGACAGGGGCAAGCAGTACTTC
-	TRBV12-3/TRBV12-4	-	14	TRBJ1-3	CASSSTNSGNTIYF	TGTGCCAGCAGTTCTACAAACTCTGGAAACACCATATATTTT
-	TRBV5-6	-	15	TRBJ2-2	CASSLAGVATGELFF	TGTGCCAGCAGCTTGGCCGGGGTAGCCACCGGGGAGCTGTTTTTT
-	TRBV6-2/TRBV6-3	-	15	TRBJ1-1	CASTSQGWGNTEAFF	TGTGCCAGCACCTCCCAGGGGTGGGGGAACACTGAAGCTTTCTTT
-	TRBV6-2/TRBV6-3	-	13	TRBJ1-4	CASTYRENEKLFF	TGTGCCAGCACATACAGGGAAAATGAAAAACTGTTTTTT
TRBD2	TRBV19	-	18	TRBJ2-7	CASSAGLAGVPISYEQYF	TGTGCCAGTAGTGCGGGACTAGCGGGAGTCCCCATCTCCTACGAGCAGTACTTC
-	TRBV27	many	15	TRBJ2-7	CASSLSSGPWREQYF	TGTGCCAGCAGTTTATCGTCAGGGCCATGGCGGGAGCAGTACTTC
TRBD1	TRBV14	few	14	TRBJ1-4	CASSPQGVNEKLFF	TGTGCCAGCAGCCCACAGGGGGTAAATGAAAAACTGTTTTTT
-	TRBV20-1	-	13	TRBJ2-7	CSARDLAQYEQYF	TGCAGTGCTAGAGATCTAGCACAATACGAGCAGTACTTC
TRBD2	TRBV5-1	many	16	TRBJ2-7	CASSRTSGGNSYEQYF	TGCGCCAGCAGCCGGACTAGCGGGGGGAATTCCTACGAGCAGTACTTC
TRBD2	TRBV12-3/TRBV12-4	many	16	TRBJ2-3	CASTGETSGSRNTQYF	TGTGCCAGCACCGGGGAGACTAGCGGGAGCAGAAATACGCAGTATTTT
TRBD2	TRBV5-1	few	14	TRBJ2-7	CASSFSGVSPEQYF	TGCGCCAGCAGCTTTAGCGGGGTGAGCCCCGAGCAGTACTTC
TRBD1	TRBV5-6	few	15	TRBJ1-2	CASSLMGQGLYGYTF	TGTGCCAGCAGCTTGATGGGACAGGGGCTCTATGGCTACACCTTC
-	TRBV20-1	-	15	TRBJ1-4	CSAGAPDGRNEKLFF	TGCAGTGCTGGGGCTCCGGACGGCCGGAATGAAAAACTGTTTTTT
TRBD2	TRBV5-1	many	16	TRBJ2-3	CASSPGIAGPTDTQYF	TGCGCCAGCAGCCCCGGGATAGCGGGACCCACAGATACGCAGTATTTT
TRBD2	TRBV4-1	-	16	TRBJ2-7	CASSPPTSGRIYEQYF	TGCGCCAGCAGCCCACCGACTAGCGGGAGGATCTACGAGCAGTACTTC
-	TRBV19	-	15	TRBJ1-5	CASSPTLYSNQPQHF	TGTGCCAGTAGTCCGACGCTTTATAGCAATCAGCCCCAGCATTTT
-	TRBV5-1	-	11	TRBJ2-7	CASGEGSEQYF	TGCGCCAGCGGAGAGGGTAGCGAGCAGTACTTC
-	TRBV25-1	-	15	TRBJ1-4	CASSGGRLTNEKLFF	TGTGCCAGCAGTGGGGGACGCCTAACTAATGAAAAACTGTTTTTT
-	TRBV10-3	-	17	TRBJ2-1	CAISESPLEGTYNEQFF	TGTGCCATCAGTGAGTCCCCATTAGAGGGTACCTACAATGAGCAGTTCTTC
TRBD2	TRBV4-1	few	16	TRBJ2-1	CASSQVLAGGFYEQFF	TGCGCCAGCAGCCAAGTACTAGCGGGAGGGTTCTATGAGCAGTTCTTC
-	TRBV7-2	few	14	TRBJ1-3	CASSFGGAGNTIYF	TGTGCCAGCAGCTTTGGGGGGGCTGGAAACACCATATATTTT
-	TRBV12-3/TRBV12-4	many	12	TRBJ1-2	CASKGSSYGYTF	TGTGCCAGCAAGGGTTCGTCCTATGGCTACACCTTC
-	TRBV19	few	12	TRBJ2-1	CASSDFYNEQFF	TGTGCCAGTAGTGATTTTTACAATGAGCAGTTCTTC
-	TRBV5-6	few	15	TRBJ2-7	CASSLVGRAAYEQYF	TGTGCCAGCAGCTTGGTCGGCAGGGCCGCCTACGAGCAGTACTTC
TRBD1	TRBV5-1	many	15	TRBJ2-3	CASSRTGDSTDTQYF	TGCGCCAGCAGCCGGACAGGGGATAGCACAGATACGCAGTATTTT
TRBD2	TRBV9	many	16	TRBJ2-1	CASSISGLAGRNEQFF	TGTGCCAGCAGCATCTCCGGACTAGCGGGCAGGAATGAGCAGTTCTTC
-	TRBV19	few	16	TRBJ2-6	CASSMRGPAGANVLTF	TGTGCCAGTAGTATGCGGGGACCTGCTGGGGCCAACGTCCTGACTTTC
-	TRBV4-3	few	17	TRBJ2-2	CASSQDWQAGGTGELFF	TGCGCCAGCAGCCAAGATTGGCAAGCGGGCGGGACCGGGGAGCTGTTTTTT
TRBD2	TRBV24-1	few	16	TRBJ2-7	CATSEPGTSGGSEQYF	TGTGCCACCAGTGAACCCGGGACTAGCGGGGGCTCGGAGCAGTACTTC
-	TRBV13	few	16	TRBJ1-1	CASSEAVSGTNAEAFF	TGTGCCAGCAGCGAAGCGGTTTCCGGGACGAACGCTGAAGCTTTCTTT
-	TRBV12-5	-	13	TRBJ2-5	CASGLGVQETQYF	TGTGCTAGTGGTTTGGGGGTCCAAGAGACCCAGTACTTC
TRBD1	TRBV5-1	-	15	TRBJ1-3	CASSRQGDIGNTIYF	TGCGCCAGCAGCAGACAGGGGGACATTGGAAACACCATATATTTT
-	TRBV7-2	many	17	TRBJ2-7	CASSVRRVVALPYEQYF	TGTGCCAGCAGCGTTAGAAGGGTAGTAGCCCTTCCCTACGAGCAGTACTTC
-	TRBV11-2	many	17	TRBJ2-3	CASSPQLGDSRGDTQYF	TGTGCCAGCAGCCCCCAATTGGGGGACTCCCGGGGAGATACGCAGTATTTT
-	TRBV3-1	few	14	TRBJ2-7	CASSLIDRTYEQYF	TGTGCCAGCAGCCTAATTGACAGGACCTACGAGCAGTACTTC
-	TRBV13	-	13	TRBJ2-6	CASSLVGANALTF	TGTGCCAGCAGCTTGGTTGGGGCCAACGCCCTGACTTTC
-	TRBV29-1	-	14	TRBJ2-1	CSATGTLHYNEQFF	TGCAGCGCAACCGGGACTCTACACTACAATGAGCAGTTCTTC
-	TRBV12-3/TRBV12-4	few	16	TRBJ2-2	CASSPLGRGNTGELFF	TGTGCCAGCAGCCCCTTGGGGCGGGGTAACACCGGGGAGCTGTTTTTT
TRBD1	TRBV3-1	many	12	TRBJ1-2	CASSQGDYGYTF	TGTGCCAGCAGTCAGGGGGACTATGGCTACACCTTC
TRBD2	TRBV20-1	many	14	TRBJ2-1	CSANGLADYNEQFF	TGCAGTGCCAACGGACTAGCGGACTACAATGAGCAGTTCTTC